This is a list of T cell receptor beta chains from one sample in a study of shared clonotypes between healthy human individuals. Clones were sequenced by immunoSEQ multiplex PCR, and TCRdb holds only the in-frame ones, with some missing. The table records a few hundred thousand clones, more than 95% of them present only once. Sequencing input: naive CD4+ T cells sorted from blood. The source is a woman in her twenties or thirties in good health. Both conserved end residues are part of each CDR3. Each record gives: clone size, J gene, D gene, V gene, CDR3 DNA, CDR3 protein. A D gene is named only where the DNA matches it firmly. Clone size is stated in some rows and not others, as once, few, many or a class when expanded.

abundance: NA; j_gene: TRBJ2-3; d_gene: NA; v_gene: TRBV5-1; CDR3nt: TGCGCCAGCAGCTTGGATACAGGGTCAGATACGCAGTATTTT; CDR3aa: CASSLDTGSDTQYF
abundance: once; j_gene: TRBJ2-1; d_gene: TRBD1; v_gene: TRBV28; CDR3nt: TGTGCCAGCAGTTTAGACAGGGGGAGGAACAATGAGCAGTTCTTC; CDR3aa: CASSLDRGRNNEQFF
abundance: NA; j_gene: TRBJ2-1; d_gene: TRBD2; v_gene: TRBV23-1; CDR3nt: TGCGCCAGCAGTCAATCCCCCACGATAGAGGGGGCTAGCGGGAGCCAAAAAGGTGAGCAGTTCTTC; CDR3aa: CASSQSPTIEGASGSQKGEQFF
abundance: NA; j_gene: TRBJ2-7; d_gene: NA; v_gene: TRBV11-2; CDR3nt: TGTGCCAGCAGCGCTACAAGCTACGAGCAGTACTTC; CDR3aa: CASSATSYEQYF
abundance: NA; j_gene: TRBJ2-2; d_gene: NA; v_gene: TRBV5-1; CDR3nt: TGCGCCAGCAGCTTCGTTCCGAACACCGGGGAGCTGTTTTTT; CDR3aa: CASSFVPNTGELFF
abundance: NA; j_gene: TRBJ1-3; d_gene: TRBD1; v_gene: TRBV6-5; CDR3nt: TGTGCCAGCAGTTACGTGGGACAGGGGACCGGAAACACCATATATTTT; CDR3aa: CASSYVGQGTGNTIYF
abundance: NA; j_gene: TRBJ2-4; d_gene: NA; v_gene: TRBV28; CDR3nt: TGTGCCAGCAGTTTATCGGGAGCCAAAAACATTCAGTACTTC; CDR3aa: CASSLSGAKNIQYF
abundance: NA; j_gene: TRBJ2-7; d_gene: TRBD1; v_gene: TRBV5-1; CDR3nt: TGCGCCAGTAAGACCCAGGGGGACTCCTACGAGCAGTACTTC; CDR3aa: CASKTQGDSYEQYF
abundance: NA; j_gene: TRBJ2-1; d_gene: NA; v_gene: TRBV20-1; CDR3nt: TGCAGTGGTGCCTCCTACAATGAGCAGTTCTTC; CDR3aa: CSGASYNEQFF
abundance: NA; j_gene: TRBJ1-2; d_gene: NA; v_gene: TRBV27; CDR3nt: TGTGCCAGCAGTTTCTGGAACCCTATAGATTCTAACTATGGCTACACCTTC; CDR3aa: CASSFWNPIDSNYGYTF
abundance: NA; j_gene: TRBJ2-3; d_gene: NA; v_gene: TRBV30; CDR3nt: TGTGCCTGGAATCGGAGGTCAGATACGCAGTATTTT; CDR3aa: CAWNRRSDTQYF
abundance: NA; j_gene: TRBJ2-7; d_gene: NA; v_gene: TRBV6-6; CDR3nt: TGTGCCAGCAGTTACTCTAGCGACTCCTACGAGCAGTACTTC; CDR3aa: CASSYSSDSYEQYF
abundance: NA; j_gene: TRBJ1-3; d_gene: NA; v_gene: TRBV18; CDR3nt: TGTGCCAGCTCACCACGTGGGACTCTCTCTTCTGGAAACACCATATATTTT; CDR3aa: CASSPRGTLSSGNTIYF
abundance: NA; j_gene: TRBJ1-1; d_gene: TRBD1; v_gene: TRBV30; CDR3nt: TGTGCCTGGAGTCGCACAGGGGACCTGGTTACTGAAGCTTTCTTT; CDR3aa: CAWSRTGDLVTEAFF
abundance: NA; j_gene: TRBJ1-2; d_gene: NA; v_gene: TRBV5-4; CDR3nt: TGTGCCAGCAGCTTGGACAGAAACTATGGCTACACCTTC; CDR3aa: CASSLDRNYGYTF
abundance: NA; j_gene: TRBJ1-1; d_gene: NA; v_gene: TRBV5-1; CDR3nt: TGCGCCAGCAGCTTGGTTTCAGGAGATATGAACACTGAAGCTTTCTTT; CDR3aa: CASSLVSGDMNTEAFF
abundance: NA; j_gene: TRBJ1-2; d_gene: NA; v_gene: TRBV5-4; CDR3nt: TGTGCCAGCAGCTTGGCGTATTCGGATCGGAGCTATGGCTACACCTTC; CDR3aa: CASSLAYSDRSYGYTF
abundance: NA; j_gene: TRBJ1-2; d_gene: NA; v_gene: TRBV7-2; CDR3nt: TGTGCCAGCAGCTTAGTAAGGGTCTATGGCTACACCTTC; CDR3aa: CASSLVRVYGYTF
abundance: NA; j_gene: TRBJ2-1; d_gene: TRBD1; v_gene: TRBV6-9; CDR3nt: TGTGCCAGCAGTTTACGACAGGGGTCCAATGAGCAGTTCTTC; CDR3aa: CASSLRQGSNEQFF
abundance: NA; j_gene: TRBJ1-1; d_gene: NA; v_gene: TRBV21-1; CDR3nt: TGTGCCAGCAGCAAGAGAAAGGACAGGGGAAGTACTGAAGCTTTCTTT; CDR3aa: CASSKRKDRGSTEAFF
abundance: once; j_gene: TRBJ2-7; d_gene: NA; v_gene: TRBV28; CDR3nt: TGTGCCAGCAACAGGGTAGTGGCCTACGAGCAGTACTTC; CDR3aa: CASNRVVAYEQYF
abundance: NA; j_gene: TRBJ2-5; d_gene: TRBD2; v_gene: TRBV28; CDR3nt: TGTGCCAGCAGTTTATTTCGCCTAGATAGCGGGAGGGCCGGGAAGACCCAGTACTTC; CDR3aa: CASSLFRLDSGRAGKTQYF
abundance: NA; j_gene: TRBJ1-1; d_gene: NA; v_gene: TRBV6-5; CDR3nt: TGTGCCAGCAGTTACTTCAAGGGGATGATAGCAACTGAAGCTTTCTTT; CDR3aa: CASSYFKGMIATEAFF
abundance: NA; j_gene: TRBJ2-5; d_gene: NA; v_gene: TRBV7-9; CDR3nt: TGTGCCAGCAGGCAGGGAAGTGGGGAAGAGACCCAGTACTTC; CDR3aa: CASRQGSGEETQYF
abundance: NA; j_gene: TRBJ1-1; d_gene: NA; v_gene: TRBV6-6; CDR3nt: TGTGCCAGCAGTTTATCGCCGGGGAACACTGAAGCTTTCTTT; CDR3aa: CASSLSPGNTEAFF
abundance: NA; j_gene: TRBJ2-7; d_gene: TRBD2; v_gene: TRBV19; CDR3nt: TGTGCCAGTGCCTTTGGTCTAGCGGGAGTCTCTGAGCAGTACTTC; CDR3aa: CASAFGLAGVSEQYF
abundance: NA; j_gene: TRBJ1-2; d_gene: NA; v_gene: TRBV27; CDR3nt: TGTGCCAGCAGGCTAAGATCAGGGGTGGGGGACTATGGCTACACCTTC; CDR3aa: CASRLRSGVGDYGYTF
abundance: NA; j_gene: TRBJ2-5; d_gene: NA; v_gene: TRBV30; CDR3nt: TGTGCCTGGAGTAGGATGGCCAACCAAGAGACCCAGTACTTC; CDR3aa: CAWSRMANQETQYF
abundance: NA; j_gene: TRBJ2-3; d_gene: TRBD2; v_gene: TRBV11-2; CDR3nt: TGTGCCAGCAGCAAAGGACTAGCGGGAGGATCAGATACGCAGTATTTT; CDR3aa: CASSKGLAGGSDTQYF
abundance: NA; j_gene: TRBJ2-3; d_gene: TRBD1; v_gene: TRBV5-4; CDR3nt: TGTGCCAGCAGCTTGGACAGGGGTGCAGATACGCAGTATTTT; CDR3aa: CASSLDRGADTQYF
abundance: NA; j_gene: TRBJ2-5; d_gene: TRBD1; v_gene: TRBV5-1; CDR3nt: TGCGCCAGCAGCCCAGGACAGGGGTTCGTTAGTATGACCCAGTACTTC; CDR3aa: CASSPGQGFVSMTQYF
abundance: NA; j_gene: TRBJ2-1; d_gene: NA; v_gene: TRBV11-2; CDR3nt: TGTGCCAGCAGCTTAAATCGAGGGTACTCCTACAATGAGCAGTTCTTC; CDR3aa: CASSLNRGYSYNEQFF
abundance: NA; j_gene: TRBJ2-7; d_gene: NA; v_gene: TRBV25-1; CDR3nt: TGTGCCAGCAGTGATCCTACAGGGGAGGGCTACGAGCAGTACTTC; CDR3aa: CASSDPTGEGYEQYF
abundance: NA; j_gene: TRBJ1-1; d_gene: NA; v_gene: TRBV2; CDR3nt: TGTGCCAGCAGTGAATTCCGGGGGACTGAAGCTTTCTTT; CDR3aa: CASSEFRGTEAFF
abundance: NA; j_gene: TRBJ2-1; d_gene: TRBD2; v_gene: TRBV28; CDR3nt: TGTGCCAGCAGGGGCCGGGTAGCGGGAAACAATGAGCAGTTCTTC; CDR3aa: CASRGRVAGNNEQFF
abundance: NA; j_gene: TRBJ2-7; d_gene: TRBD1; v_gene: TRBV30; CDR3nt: TGTGCCTGGACAGGGGGTGGGAGAAAGTACTTC; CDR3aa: CAWTGGGRKYF
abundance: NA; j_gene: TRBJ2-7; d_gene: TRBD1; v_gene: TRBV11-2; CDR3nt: TGTGCCAGCAGCTTAGTGTCAGGGGGTGGCGAGCAGTACTTC; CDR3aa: CASSLVSGGGEQYF
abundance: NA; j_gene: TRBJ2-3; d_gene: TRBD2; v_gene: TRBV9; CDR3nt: TGTGCCAGCAGCGTAGTAGGGAGGGGAGATACGCAGTATTTT; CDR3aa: CASSVVGRGDTQYF
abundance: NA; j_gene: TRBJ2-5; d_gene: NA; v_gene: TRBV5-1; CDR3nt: TGCGCCAGCAGCATATCGGGGGTCGGCGGGACCCAGTACTTC; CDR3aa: CASSISGVGGTQYF
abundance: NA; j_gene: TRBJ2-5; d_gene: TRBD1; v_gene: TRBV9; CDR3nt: TGTGCCAGCAGCCTGGGACAGGAAGAGACCCAGTACTTC; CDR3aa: CASSLGQEETQYF
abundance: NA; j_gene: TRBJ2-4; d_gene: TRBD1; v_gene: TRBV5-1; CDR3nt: TGCGCCAGCAGCAGCGGACAGGGGGCAGCCAAAAACATTCAGTACTTC; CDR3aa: CASSSGQGAAKNIQYF
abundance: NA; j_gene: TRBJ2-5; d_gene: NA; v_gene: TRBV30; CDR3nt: TGTGCCTGGAGTCCCGGGGAGACCCAGTACTTC; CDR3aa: CAWSPGETQYF
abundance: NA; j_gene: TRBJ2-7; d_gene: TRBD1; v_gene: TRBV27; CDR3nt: TGTGCCAGCAGTTGGTCCGACAGGGGCTACGAGCAGTACTTC; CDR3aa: CASSWSDRGYEQYF
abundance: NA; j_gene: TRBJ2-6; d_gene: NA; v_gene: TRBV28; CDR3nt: TGTGCCAGCTGCTACAATGGTCTTAGCTCTGGGGCCAACGTCCTGACTTTC; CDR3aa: CASCYNGLSSGANVLTF
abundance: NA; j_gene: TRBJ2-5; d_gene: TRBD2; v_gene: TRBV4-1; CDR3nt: TGCGCCAGCAGCCAGATCGGGACTAGCGGACCGACCTACCAAGAGACCCAGTACTTC; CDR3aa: CASSQIGTSGPTYQETQYF
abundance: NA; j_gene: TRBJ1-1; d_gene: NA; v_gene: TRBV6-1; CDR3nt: TGTGCCAGCAGGAGGACAGAACAGAACACTGAAGCTTTCTTT; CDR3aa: CASRRTEQNTEAFF
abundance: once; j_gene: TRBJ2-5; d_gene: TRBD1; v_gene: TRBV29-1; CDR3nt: TGCAGCGTTGGAGGACAGGCTATATACTTC; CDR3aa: CSVGGQAIYF
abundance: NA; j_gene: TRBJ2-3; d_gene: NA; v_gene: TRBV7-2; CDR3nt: TGTGCCAGCAGCTTAGGGTTTGGAGTGAATACGCAGTATTTT; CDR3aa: CASSLGFGVNTQYF
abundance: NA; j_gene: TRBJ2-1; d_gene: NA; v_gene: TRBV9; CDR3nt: TGTGCCAGCAGCCCTACTAATGGGGGGAATGAGCAGTTCTTC; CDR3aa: CASSPTNGGNEQFF
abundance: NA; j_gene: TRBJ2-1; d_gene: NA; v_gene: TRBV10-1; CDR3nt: TGCGCCAGCAGTGAGTATCGTAGCGCTTCGTACAATGAGCAGTTCTTC; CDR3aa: CASSEYRSASYNEQFF
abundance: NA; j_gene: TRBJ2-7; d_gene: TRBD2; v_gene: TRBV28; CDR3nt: TGTGCCAGCAGTTTAGCACTAGCGGGTGCGGCCTACGAGCAGTACTTC; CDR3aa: CASSLALAGAAYEQYF
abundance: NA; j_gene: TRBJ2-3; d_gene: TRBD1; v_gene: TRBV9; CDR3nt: TGTGCCAGCAGCTTGGACAGGGGGCCGGATACGCAGTATTTT; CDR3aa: CASSLDRGPDTQYF
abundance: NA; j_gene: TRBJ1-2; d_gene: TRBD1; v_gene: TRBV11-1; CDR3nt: TGTGCCAGCAGCTGGACAGGGTTCGCAGGCTACACCTTC; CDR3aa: CASSWTGFAGYTF
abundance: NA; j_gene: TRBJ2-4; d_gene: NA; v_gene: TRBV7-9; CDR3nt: TGTGCCAGCAGCGTACAGGGAAACATTCAGTACTTC; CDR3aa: CASSVQGNIQYF
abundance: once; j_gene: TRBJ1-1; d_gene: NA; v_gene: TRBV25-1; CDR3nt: TGTGCCAGCTCCCGGGTCGTTGACACTGAAGCTTTCTTT; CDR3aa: CASSRVVDTEAFF
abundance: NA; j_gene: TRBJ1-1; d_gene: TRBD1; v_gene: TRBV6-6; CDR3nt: TGTGCCAGCAGTACAGGACAGGGTACGAACACTGAAGCTTTCTTT; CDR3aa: CASSTGQGTNTEAFF